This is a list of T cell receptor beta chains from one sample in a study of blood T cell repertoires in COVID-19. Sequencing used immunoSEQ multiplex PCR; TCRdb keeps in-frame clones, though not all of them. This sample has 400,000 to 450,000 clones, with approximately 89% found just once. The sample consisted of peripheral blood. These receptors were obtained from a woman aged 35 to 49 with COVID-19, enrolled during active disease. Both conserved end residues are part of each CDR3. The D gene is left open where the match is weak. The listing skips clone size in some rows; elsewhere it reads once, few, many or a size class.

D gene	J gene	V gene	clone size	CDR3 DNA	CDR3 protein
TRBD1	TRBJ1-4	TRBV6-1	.	TGTGCCAGCAGTGAGGGCAGGGGGCGAATTGATGAAAAACTGTTTTTT	CASSEGRGRIDEKLFF
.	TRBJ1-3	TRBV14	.	TGTGCCAGCGGTAGCAGGGCTCTCTCTGGAAACACCATATATTTT	CASGSRALSGNTIYF
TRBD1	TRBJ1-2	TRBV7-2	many	TGTGCCAGCAGCCGGACGACCGGGACAGGCCTTCGGCCTAACTATGGCTACACCTTC	CASSRTTGTGLRPNYGYTF
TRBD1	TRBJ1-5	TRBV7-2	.	TGTGCCAGCAGCTCCGGACAGGGAGGACAGCCCCAGCATTTT	CASSSGQGGQPQHF
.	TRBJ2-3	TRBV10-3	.	TGTGCCATCAGGGAGATCTCTAGCACAGATACGCAGTATTTT	CAIREISSTDTQYF
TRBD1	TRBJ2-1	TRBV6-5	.	TGTGCCAGCAGTTACTTCGACAGGGCTCCCTACAATGAGCAGTTCTTC	CASSYFDRAPYNEQFF
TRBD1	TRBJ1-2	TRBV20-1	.	TGCAGTGCTAGTATAACAGGGGCTGTCGGCTACACCTTC	CSASITGAVGYTF
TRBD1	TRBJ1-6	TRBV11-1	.	TGTGCCAGCAGCCCCGGACAGGGTGGCTCACCCCTCCACTTT	CASSPGQGGSPLHF
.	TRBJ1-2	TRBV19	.	TGTGCCAGTAGTACCTCGGCAGGTCCCTACTATGGCTACACCTTC	CASSTSAGPYYGYTF
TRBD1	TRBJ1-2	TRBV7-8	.	TGTGCCAGCAGCAACCGGGACAGGATAAGCTATGGCTACACCTTC	CASSNRDRISYGYTF
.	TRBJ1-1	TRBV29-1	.	TGCAGCGCCGCGTACCCCGAAGCTTTCTTT	CSAAYPEAFF
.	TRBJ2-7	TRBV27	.	TGTGCCAGCAGTTCCCCCGGGATAGCGGCCTCCTACGAGCAGTACTTC	CASSSPGIAASYEQYF
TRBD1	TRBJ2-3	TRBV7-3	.	TGTGCCAGCAGCTTACGGCAGGGGGCGACAGATACGCAGTATTTT	CASSLRQGATDTQYF
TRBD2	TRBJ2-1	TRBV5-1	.	TGCGCCAGCAGCTTGACTAGCGTGAATGAGCAGTTCTTC	CASSLTSVNEQFF
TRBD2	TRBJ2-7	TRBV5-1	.	TGCGCCAGCAGCGGGACTAGCGGGAGACAGATAGGCGAGCAGTACTTC	CASSGTSGRQIGEQYF
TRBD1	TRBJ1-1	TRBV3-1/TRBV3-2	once	TGTGCCAGCAGCCAAGATCGGGGGACAGGGCTAAACACTGAAGCTTTCTTT	CASSQDRGTGLNTEAFF
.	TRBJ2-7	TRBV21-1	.	TGTGCCATCCCCTGTGGCGGGGGAATCTACGAGCAGTACTTC	CAIPCGGGIYEQYF
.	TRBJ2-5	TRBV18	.	TGTGCCAGCTCACCTTCCCCGGGAGAGACCCAGTACTTC	CASSPSPGETQYF
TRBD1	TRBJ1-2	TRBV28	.	TGTGCCAGCAGCCCAGGGGGTGACGGCTATGGCTACACCTTC	CASSPGGDGYGYTF
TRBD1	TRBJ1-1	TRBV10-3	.	TGTGCCATCAGCCCTAACAGGGGGCACACTGAAGCTTTCTTT	CAISPNRGHTEAFF
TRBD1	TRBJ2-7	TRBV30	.	TGTGCCTGGAACAGGGACAGGGGGCTCCACGAGCAGTACTTC	CAWNRDRGLHEQYF
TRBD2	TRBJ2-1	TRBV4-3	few	TGCGCCAGCAGCCAAGAGAGCGGGGGCTCCTACAATGAGCAGTTCTTC	CASSQESGGSYNEQFF
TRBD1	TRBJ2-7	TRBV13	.	TGTGCCAGCAGCGACTCCGGGACAGGGGGCTCCTACGAGCAGTACTTC	CASSDSGTGGSYEQYF
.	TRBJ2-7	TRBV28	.	TGTGCCAGCAGTTTACTGGGCCCGCCTGAGCAGTACTTC	CASSLLGPPEQYF
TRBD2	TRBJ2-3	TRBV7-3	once	TGTGCCAGCAGCTCCCCCGGCGGGGGGGCCCCCTACACAGATACGCAGTATTTT	CASSSPGGGAPYTDTQYF
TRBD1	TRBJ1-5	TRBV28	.	TGTGCCAGCACTATGGACAGGCGACACTATCAGCCCCAGCATTTT	CASTMDRRHYQPQHF
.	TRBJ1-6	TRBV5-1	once	TGCGCCAGCAGCTTGGGTGACAGCCCGAGTCATTCACCCCTCCACTTT	CASSLGDSPSHSPLHF
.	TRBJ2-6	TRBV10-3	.	TGTGCCATCAGTGAGTCGACAGGCAGCTCTGGGGCCAACGTCCTGACTTTC	CAISESTGSSGANVLTF
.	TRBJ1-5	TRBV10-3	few	TGTGCCATCAGTGAGTCTAAGGGGCAACAGCAGCCCCAGCATTTT	CAISESKGQQQPQHF